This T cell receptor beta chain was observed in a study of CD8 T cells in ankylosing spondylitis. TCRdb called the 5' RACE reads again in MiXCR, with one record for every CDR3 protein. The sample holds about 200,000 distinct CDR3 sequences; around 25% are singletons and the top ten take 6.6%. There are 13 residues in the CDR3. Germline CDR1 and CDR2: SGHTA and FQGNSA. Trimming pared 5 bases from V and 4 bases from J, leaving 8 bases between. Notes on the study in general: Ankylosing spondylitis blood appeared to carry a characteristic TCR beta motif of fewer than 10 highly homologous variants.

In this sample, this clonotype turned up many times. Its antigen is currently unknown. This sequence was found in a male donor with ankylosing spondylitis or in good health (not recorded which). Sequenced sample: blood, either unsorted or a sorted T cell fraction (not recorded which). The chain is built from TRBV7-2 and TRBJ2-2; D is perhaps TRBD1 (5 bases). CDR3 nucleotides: TGTGCCAGCAGCCCCCAGGGCACCGGGGAGCTGTTTTTT. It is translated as CASSPQGTGELFF. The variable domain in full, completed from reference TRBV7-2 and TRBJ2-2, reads GAGVSQSPSNKVTEKGKDVELRCDPISGHTALYWYRQSLGQGLEFLIYFQGNSAPDKSGLPSDRFSAERTGGSVSTLTIQRTQQEDSAVYLCASSPQGTGELFFGEGSRLTVL.